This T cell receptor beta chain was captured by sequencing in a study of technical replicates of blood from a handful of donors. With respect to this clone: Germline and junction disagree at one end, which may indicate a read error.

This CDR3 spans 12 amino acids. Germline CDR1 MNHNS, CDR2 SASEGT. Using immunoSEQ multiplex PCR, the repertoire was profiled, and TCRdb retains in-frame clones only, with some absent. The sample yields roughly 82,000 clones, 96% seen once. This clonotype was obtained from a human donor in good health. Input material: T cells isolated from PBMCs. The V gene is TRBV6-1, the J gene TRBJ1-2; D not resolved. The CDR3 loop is CASRVVNYGYTF. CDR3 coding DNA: TGTGCCAGCAGGGTCGTTAACTACGGCTACACCTTC.